This entry describes one TCR beta chain. Its recognized antigen is unknown. No much larger clonotype is one base removed from it; base qualities were not supplied. Libraries were built with RACE. The sequencer was a NextSeq 500. During library preparation, unique molecular identifiers were attached to individual cDNA molecules so that TCRs could be counted in a quantitative, reproducible way. For every blood RNA sample, sequencing covered both the TCR alpha and TCR beta chains. In the original analysis: A median of roughly 98,000 TCRs per sample was observed, with a range of about 23,224 to 750,000. The Decombinator software suite was used to annotate V, J and CDR3 in the TCR reads. To make PS versus PT1 abundance plots, every sample was subsampled to the same number of TCRs (28,000). Expanded TCRs were defined as absent before sensitization and observed at least eight times at the 2-week time point. TCRdb itself trimmed the public reads at Q25 with fastp, ran MiXCR and retained productive beta chains. Every entry covers one CDR3 protein and lists the most common genes and DNA from its rows. TCRdb, rather than the study authors, made the V and J calls. This sample gives about 120,000 distinct CDR3 sequences in total; roughly 13% of them show up just once. Around 0.84% of the sample is held by the ten biggest clonotypes.

What the time point label conveys for this sample: patch test 1, 2 weeks after DPC sensitization. In the paper's terms, the treatment or condition label means: therapeutic diphenylcyclopropenone sensitization with weekly scalp DPC. At each patch-test visit, blood was drawn before the patch test was applied. Eligible patients were aged 18 to 70, diagnosed with alopecia, deemed suitable for DPC therapy, and excluded if pregnant. Unfractionated whole blood was collected in Tempus Blood RNA tubes, and total RNA was extracted from that blood. V is pruned by 8 bases and J by 6 bases, leaving 10 bases of the junction without a gene match. The CDR3 holds 14 amino acids from the cysteine to the phenylalanine. Only CDR3 DNA is held: 42 bases, read in frame from base 1. According to the germline V gene (reference sequence), CDR1 reads LGHDT and CDR2 reads YNNKEL. The sample belongs to a study of human T cells and chemical hapten exposure (dated by TCRdb to the early 2020s). Background on the whole study: For sensitization, 2% DPC in acetone was applied to a 2 cm by 2 cm area of upper inner arm skin. Alopecia areata with under or over 50% scalp involvement, alopecia totalis and alopecia universalis were represented in the patient cohort, which was mostly female. The libraries were sequenced as a pool, and the TCR yield per sample differed mostly because of small variations in library volumes within the pool. This study followed changes in the peripheral blood TCR repertoire in vivo during primary and secondary sensitization of alopecia patients to the hapten diphenylcyclopropenone (DPC). Patch testing on the upper back used Finn chambers containing 0.01% DPC, with scoring done after 6 days according to International Contact Dermatitis Research Group standards. Some 29 alopecia patients gave blood for TCR sequencing at one to four time points (pre-sensitization, 2, 6 and 24 weeks). Throughout the study period of roughly 24 weeks, patients also received therapeutic DPC doses to the scalp every week. Blood samples were taken from patients before sensitization (week 0) and then at 2, 6 and about 24 weeks after DPC sensitization.

General conclusions and limits of the study: Patch test score was positively correlated with the number of PT1 expanded TCRs, with significance at thresholds 8, 16 and 32 but not at 4. The number of TCRs above 1 in 1000 frequency did not change with DPC sensitization; there was no evidence of global repertoire structure alterations. Expanded TCRs formed significantly more large CDR3 similarity clusters than pre-sensitization or healthy control sets, consistent with antigen-driven responses. Alopecia, a presumed autoimmune disease, was present in all patients, so the immune response of the patients might differ from that of healthy individuals. After repeated subsampling, changes were observed in the strength of the expansion versus patch-test correlation and in the threshold at which the correlation became significant.

The specimen was whole blood, collected in connection with sensitization to the hapten diphenylcyclopropenone (DPC). The chain was built from TRBV3-1 and TRBJ1-5; the junction holds 7 bases that match TRBD1. The clonotype comes from a man aged 18-30 years with alopecia areata. Some clones in this sample may be carry-over from other donors' samples. The nucleotide sequence is TGTGCCAGCGCCACAGGGGCAGACATTCAGCCCCAGCATTTT. It encodes CASATGADIQPQHF.